This T cell receptor beta chain is from a study of shared clonotypes between healthy human individuals. Naive CD8 populations comprised CD45RO-negative cells positively selected for CCR7, excluding terminally differentiated effector memory CD45RA+ cells. Repertoires were generated with immunoSEQ multiplex PCR, while TCRdb's copy carries only in-frame clones and drops some. The sample lists about 700,000 clones, about 91% occurring once. CDR3 size: 13 residues. V gave up 2 bases and J gave up 7 bases, with 9 bases separating them. Germline-derived CDR1 and CDR2 are MNHEY and SMNVEV (reference sequence).

Sequencing was carried out using naive CD8+ T cells sorted from blood. J is TRBJ2-1 and V is TRBV27, with D possibly being TRBD2 (5 bases). The sequence came from a man younger than 40 in good health. The CDR3 DNA follows: TGTGCCAGCAGTTTAACCCTAGCTAATGAGCAGTTCTTC. Amino acids: CASSLTLANEQFF.